Each of the 31 T cell receptor beta chains below was sequenced from the same sample in a study of T-cell reconstitution after alpha-beta-depleted transplantation in children. TCRbeta library preparation incorporated unique molecular identifiers. TCRdb redid the calling of the PCR reads with MiXCR, one entry per CDR3 protein. The sample lists around 530,000 distinct CDR3 sequences; approximately 29% were seen once. Specimen: PBMCs from the stem cell graft donor, collected from the stem cell graft. The receptors were gathered from a human donor who donated a stem cell graft to a child with aplastic anemia.

The chain employs TRBV27 and TRBJ2-1; D possibly corresponds to TRBD2 (6 bases). V dropped 5 bases and J dropped 8 bases, with 16 bases sitting between them. CDR3 length equals 14 residues. Germline-derived CDR1 and CDR2 are MNHEY and SMNVEV (reference sequence). The CDR3 DNA follows: TGTGCCAGCAGTATGGGACTTGTTCCCCATGAGCAGTTCTTC. Translated: CASSMGLVPHEQFF.

This clonotype came up a few times. The chain is built from TRBV7-9 and TRBJ1-4; D is ambiguous. CDR3 length equals 11 residues. Germline CDR1 SEHNR, CDR2 FQNEAQ (reference sequence). Trimming stripped 2 bases from V and 12 bases from J, with 7 bases between. CDR3 DNA sequence: TGTGCCAGCAGCTTACGCGAGGAACTGTTTTTT. This codes for CASSLREELFF.

The V call is TRBV4-3, the J call TRBJ2-7; unclear D gene. The germline V gene encodes CDR1 LGHNA and CDR2 YSLEER. Trimming took off 1 base at V and 2 bases at J, with 9 bases between the two ends. This CDR3 has 14 amino acids. CDR3 sequence reads: CASSQATGTYEQYF. The CDR3 nucleotides are TGCGCCAGCAGCCAAGCGACGGGTACCTACGAGCAGTACTTC.

V usage is TRBV20-1 and J usage is TRBJ2-5; D unclear. V shed 2 bases and J shed 5 bases, with 18 bases lying between them. Germline CDR1 is DFQATT and CDR2 is SNEGSKA (reference sequence). The CDR3 has 15 residues. The CDR3 bases are TGCAGTGCTAGATTTAGGGAAAACATACCGGAGACCCAGTACTTC. Translation: CSARFRENIPETQYF.

In its sample, this clonotype was seen a few times. The chain links TRBV11-2 to TRBJ1-1; 9 bases line up with TRBD1. The CDR3 runs to 19 residues. Germline CDR1 reads SGHAT; CDR2 reads FQNNGV. V lost 1 base to trimming and J lost 0 bases; unmatched junction nucleotides: 12. CDR3 protein: CASSLGLPQGAGVNTEAFF. DNA for the CDR3: TGTGCCAGCAGCTTAGGGTTGCCACAGGGGGCTGGGGTGAACACTGAAGCTTTCTTT.

There are a few counts of this clonotype. This chain uses TRBV29-1 with TRBJ1-2; no firm D call. CDR1 is SQVTM and CDR2 is ANQGSEA in the germline V gene. The V and J ends lost 4 bases and 2 bases respectively, with 5 bases between them. The CDR3 consists of 11 residues. The CDR3 DNA is TGCAGCGTTGCTGTAAACTATGGCTACACCTTC. Translating it yields CSVAVNYGYTF.

The chain joins TRBV5-6 to TRBJ1-2; maybe TRBD1 (6 bases). The germline V and J ends were trimmed by 1 base and 5 bases, with 9 bases remaining between them. The CDR3 has 13 amino acids. CDR1 SGHDT and CDR2 YYEEEE come from the germline V gene. The CDR3 DNA reads as TGTGCCAGCAGCTTGAGGAGGGGGTATGGCTACACCTTC. It is translated as CASSLRRGYGYTF. Full variable domain (outside the CDR3, taken from reference TRBV5-6 and TRBJ1-2): DAGVTQSPTHLIKTRGQQVTLRCSPKSGHDTVSWYQQALGQGPQFIFQYYEEEERQRGNFPDRFSGHQFPNYSSELNVNALLLGDSALYLCASSLRRGYGYTFGSGTRLTVV.

J is TRBJ1-2 and V is TRBV29-1; TRBD1 matches 8 bases. Germline CDR1 SQVTM, CDR2 ANQGSEA. The CDR3 length is 14 residues. Trimming removed 6 bases from V and 7 bases from J; junction bases left unmatched: 13. CDR3 in amino acids: CSVGTGARSSGYTF. The CDR3 DNA reads as TGCAGCGTGGGGACAGGCGCCCGTTCCTCTGGCTACACCTTC.

J is TRBJ1-5 and V is TRBV20-1; 8 nucleotides align to TRBD1. Germline CDR1 reads DFQATT; CDR2 reads SNEGSKA (reference sequence). The CDR3 sequence is 13 residues long. V dropped 4 bases and J dropped 5; count of bases not matched to a gene: 4. CDR3 sequence: CSAKGQADQPQHF. In nucleotides, the CDR3 is TGCAGTGCTAAGGGACAGGCAGATCAGCCCCAGCATTTT.

This clonotype was detected only a few times. This chain uses TRBV12-3 or TRBV12-4 with TRBJ1-2, with D unclear. This CDR3 spans 13 amino acids. The V end lost 4 bases, the J end lost 4 bases, and 10 bases lay between the germline ends. CDR3 protein: CASSSQLGYGYTF. The CDR3 DNA sequence: TGTGCCAGCAGTTCACAGCTCGGCTATGGCTACACCTTC.

V gene TRBV4-2 combines with J gene TRBJ2-7; 11 nucleotides align to TRBD2. The germline CDR1 and CDR2 sequences are LGHNA and YNFKEQ. The ends lost 0 bases at V and 0 bases at J; junction bases unmatched: 10. This CDR3 region has 19 residues. The CDR3 loop is CASSQDLWGLAESSYEQYF. CDR3 coding DNA: TGTGCCAGCAGCCAAGATCTCTGGGGACTAGCGGAAAGCTCCTACGAGCAGTACTTC.

V is TRBV2 and J is TRBJ1-4, with no clear D. V lost 2 bases and J lost 5, with 15 bases in between. This CDR3 has 16 residues. The germline V gene encodes CDR1 SNHLY and CDR2 FYNNEI. The DNA of the CDR3 is TGTGCCAGCAGTGAAATTATGTCAGGTGAAAATGAAAAACTGTTTTTT. This encodes CASSEIMSGENEKLFF. Full variable domain (rest looked up from reference TRBV2 and TRBJ1-4): EPEVTQTPSHQVTQMGQEVILRCVPISNHLYFYWYRQILGQKVEFLVSFYNNEISEKSEIFDDQFSVERPDGSNFTLKIRSTKLEDSAMYFCASSEIMSGENEKLFFGSGTQLSVL.

The rearrangement joins TRBV5-1 to TRBJ1-4; maybe TRBD1 (5 bases). CDR1 and CDR2 from the germline V gene are SGHRS and YFSETQ. This CDR3 comprises 13 residues. V lost 0 bases and J 7 bases, leaving 7 bases between the germline ends. CDR3 in DNA: TGCGCCAGCAGCTTGGGAGGGGTTGAAAAACTGTTTTTT. Residues: CASSLGGVEKLFF.

This clonotype was seen more than once but under ten times. A read error may produce the germline difference seen at one junction end. V usage is TRBV5-1 and J usage is TRBJ2-5; 8 nucleotides match TRBD1. The CDR3 consists of 15 residues. Looked up from germline, CDR1 is SGHRS and CDR2 is YFSETQ. Here the CDR3 reads CASSPGTGGGETQYF. CDR3 nucleotides: TGTGCCAGCAGCCCCGGTACAGGGGGAGGAGAGACCCAGTACTTC.

The V call is TRBV6-2 or TRBV6-3, the J call TRBJ2-7, with 9 positions matching TRBD1. There are 15 residues in the CDR3. The germline V gene has CDR1 MNHEY and CDR2 SVGEGT. V was pared by 7 bases and J by 5 bases, with 12 bases of the junction left unmatched. The CDR3 loop is CASTDLGTGRNEQYF. The CDR3 nucleotides read TGTGCCAGCACCGACCTCGGGACAGGGAGGAACGAGCAGTACTTC.

A single count supports this clonotype. The chain joins TRBV6-2 or TRBV6-3 to TRBJ1-2; D is undetermined. Germline CDR1 is MNHEY and CDR2 is SVGEGT. The CDR3 sequence is 13 residues long. V shed 2 bases and J shed 1 base, with 5 bases lying between them. CDR3 in amino acids: CASSYQNNYGYTF. The CDR3 DNA sequence: TGTGCCAGCAGTTACCAGAATAACTATGGCTACACCTTC.

The chain combines TRBV29-1 with TRBJ1-5, with TRBD1 identical over 7 bases. J lost 2 bases, V lost 6 bases, and 7 bases had no gene match. The CDR3 contains 14 residues. Germline V gene lookup returns CDR1 SQVTM and CDR2 ANQGSEA. The DNA of the CDR3 is TGCAGCGTAAGACAGGGCGTAGGCAATCAGCCCCAGCATTTT. Translated: CSVRQGVGNQPQHF.

The gene calls are TRBV27 and TRBJ2-5, with unresolved D. The CDR3 is 14 amino acids. The germline V gene has CDR1 MNHEY and CDR2 SMNVEV (reference sequence). Trimming pared 7 bases from V and 5 bases from J, leaving 17 bases between. The CDR3 loop is CASTPRGLWETQYF. The CDR3 nucleotides are TGTGCCAGCACCCCTCGAGGCCTGTGGGAGACCCAGTACTTC.

The chain combines TRBV12-3 or TRBV12-4 with TRBJ2-7; D is unresolved. This CDR3 region has 15 residues. The V end lost 5 bases, the J end lost 6 bases, and 20 bases lay between the germline ends. The CDR3 sequence: CASSPTGQSGPEQYV. CDR3 DNA: TGTGCCAGCAGTCCGACGGGCCAGAGTGGCCCCGAGCAGTACGTC.

The table lists this clonotype with a few counts. V and J are TRBV5-1 and TRBJ2-1, with D tentatively TRBD1 (6 bases). CDR3 length equals 12 residues. CDR1 is SGHRS and CDR2 is YFSETQ in the germline V gene. Trimming removed 5 bases at V and 7 bases at J, with 10 bases between. CDR3 region: CASSTGMNEQFF. The CDR3 nucleotides are TGCGCCAGCAGTACAGGGATGAATGAGCAGTTCTTC.

The J gene is TRBJ1-1, the V gene TRBV10-3; D is uncertain. The CDR3 covers 9 residues. Trimming removed 10 bases from V and 4 bases from J, with 4 bases in between. The V gene's germline CDR1 is ENHRY and CDR2 SYGVKD. The CDR3 DNA is TGTGCCACGAGCACTGAAGCTTTCTTT. Amino acids: CATSTEAFF.

This clonotype was observed a handful of times. The chain joins TRBV7-2 to TRBJ1-1; D uncertain. With 0 bases removed from V and 5 bases from J, the gap between germline ends came to 7 bases. Per the germline V gene, CDR1 is SGHTA and CDR2 is FQGNSA. CDR3 length: 13 residues. CDR3 in DNA: TGTGCCAGCAGCTTAGCGGCAGCTACTGAAGCTTTCTTT. Encoded protein: CASSLAAATEAFF. Full variable domain (rest looked up from reference TRBV7-2 and TRBJ1-1): GAGVSQSPSNKVTEKGKDVELRCDPISGHTALYWYRQSLGQGLEFLIYFQGNSAPDKSGLPSDRFSAERTGGSVSTLTIQRTQQEDSAVYLCASSLAAATEAFFGQGTRLTVV.

The CDR3 loop reads CASSVELVNTGELFF. CDR3 nucleotides: TGTGCCAGCAGCGTAGAACTGGTGAACACCGGGGAGCTGTTTTTT. The chain uses TRBV9 and TRBJ2-2; D is undetermined. CDR1 and CDR2 from the germline V gene are SGDLS and YYNGEE. Trimming took 0 bases from V and 1 from J, leaving 7 bases between them. CDR3 size: 15 residues.

V and J are TRBV12-3 or TRBV12-4 and TRBJ1-2; D is unclear. The CDR3 length is 16 residues. With 1 base removed from V and 1 base from J, the gap between germline ends came to 13 bases. CDR3 loop: CASSLGRGIFNYGYTF. CDR3 DNA: TGTGCCAGCAGTTTAGGACGGGGAATATTTAACTATGGCTACACCTTC.

The rearrangement links TRBV9 to TRBJ2-7; D possibly corresponds to TRBD2 (6 bases). Germline assignment: CDR1 SGDLS and CDR2 YYNGEE. The CDR3 contains 13 residues. Trimming cost V 7 bases and J 0 bases, with 11 bases left between them. CDR3 coding DNA: TGTGCCAGCGGTCGCGGGACCTCCTACGAGCAGTACTTC. Translating gives CASGRGTSYEQYF.

This clonotype has just a few counts. The gene calls are TRBV20-1 and TRBJ1-4; 7 bases align to TRBD1. This CDR3 spans 14 amino acids. The germline CDR1 and CDR2 sequences are DFQATT and SNEGSKA (reference sequence). Trimming at V came to 0 bases and at J to 3 bases, leaving 1 base not matched to a gene. CDR3 nucleotides: TGCAGTGCTAGAGAGGGGACAGCTAATGAAAAACTGTTTTTT. This encodes CSAREGTANEKLFF.

This clonotype showed up just a few times. This sequence joins TRBV30 and TRBJ1-4; D gene uncertain. This CDR3 region has 11 residues. V was cut by 4 bases and J by 17 bases, with 17 bases left in between. Germline V gene sequence: CDR1 GTSNPN, CDR2 SVGIG (reference sequence). The CDR3 protein is CAWKDAHHAFF. CDR3 DNA: TGTGCCTGGAAGGATGCCCACCATGCTTTTTTT.

This clonotype was observed a handful of times. The rearrangement uses TRBV5-4 and TRBJ2-1, with 9 bases lining up with TRBD2. CDR3 length: 20 amino acids. Germline V lookup: CDR1 SGHNT, CDR2 YYREEE (reference sequence). The V and J ends lost 0 bases and 1 base, in that order; junction bases with no gene match: 14. The CDR3 region is CASSLAEGWVAGVSYNEQFF. DNA for the CDR3: TGTGCCAGCAGCTTGGCCGAGGGCTGGGTAGCGGGAGTGTCCTACAATGAGCAGTTCTTC.

The chain links TRBV7-9 to TRBJ2-5, with D perhaps TRBD1 (5 bases). Germline V gene data show CDR1 as SEHNR and CDR2 as FQNEAQ (reference sequence). The CDR3 totals 16 residues. V was shortened by 1 base and J by 0 bases, with 12 bases between the two germline ends. CDR3 in DNA: TGTGCCAGCAGCTTAGTAGGGTCCAGGGACCAAGAGACCCAGTACTTC. This encodes CASSLVGSRDQETQYF.

This clonotype was detected only a few times. The gene calls are TRBV27 and TRBJ2-5; no firm D call. The CDR3 consists of 13 residues. CDR1 is MNHEY, CDR2 SMNVEV, per germline (reference sequence). The V end was cut by 2 bases, the J end by 4 bases, with 8 bases between. CDR3 coding DNA: TGTGCCAGCAGTTTACTAGGACGAGAGACCCAGTACTTC. It translates to CASSLLGRETQYF.

This clonotype turned up a few times. This rearrangement joins TRBV10-3 to TRBJ2-2; 9 nucleotides agree with TRBD2. Trimming cost V 2 bases and J 6 bases; bases outside gene matches: 7. Germline V gives CDR1 ENHRY, CDR2 SYGVKD. CDR3 size: 16 residues. The CDR3 region has the DNA TGTGCCATCAGTGAGGGGGTAGCGGGAGTATCCGGGGAGCTGTTTTTT. Translated, it gives CAISEGVAGVSGELFF.